These T cell receptor beta chains were read from a single sample in a study of PD-L1 blockade in urothelial cancer. Method: immunoSEQ multiplex PCR; TCRdb's copy keeps in-frame clones and lacks some. Of approximately 36,000 clones in the sample, roughly 80% were seen once. This specimen consisted of PBMCs, obtained around atezolizumab (anti-PD-L1) treatment. These receptors originate from a man between 40 and 49 years old with urothelial cancer. Each CDR3 is given with its conserved first and last residue. Each record gives: V gene, J gene, CDR3 protein.

TRBV15,TRBJ2-1,CATSVGTSGPQFF
TRBV7-2,TRBJ2-6,CASSAGTPFNSGANVLTF
TRBV30,TRBJ2-7,CAWSSSGITYEQYF
TRBV6-6,TRBJ2-1,CASIAGGSSYNEQFF
TRBV4-1,TRBJ2-7,CASSHGVGLSEQYF
TRBV28,TRBJ1-2,CASRGDYNYGYTF
TRBV11-2,TRBJ1-2,CASSLVGARGTGGYTF
TRBV19,TRBJ2-7,CASSSGLATYEQYF
TRBV7-6,TRBJ2-1,CASSPQTSGNEQFF
TRBV18,TRBJ2-1,CASSPGQGPYNEQFF
TRBV6-1,TRBJ1-1,CASSTNRNTEAFF
TRBV6-5,TRBJ2-7,CASSYRLAGTYEQYF
TRBV13,TRBJ2-5,CASSLGQGGGETQYF
TRBV19,TRBJ2-7,CASSPGAAGYEQYF
TRBV7-8,TRBJ1-1,CASSLSAGGNTEAFF
TRBV6-6,TRBJ2-4,CASKGGGVIQYF
TRBV7-9,TRBJ1-2,CASSPLQTGSGYTF
TRBV6-1,TRBJ2-2,CASTKTGQGELFF
TRBV19,TRBJ2-5,CASSVSMGTQYF
TRBV11-2,TRBJ2-7,CASSSLAGGSKQSYEQYF
TRBV11-2,TRBJ2-3,CASSSNSGGGTDTQYF
TRBV14,TRBJ1-5,CASSQDETSPSNQPQHF